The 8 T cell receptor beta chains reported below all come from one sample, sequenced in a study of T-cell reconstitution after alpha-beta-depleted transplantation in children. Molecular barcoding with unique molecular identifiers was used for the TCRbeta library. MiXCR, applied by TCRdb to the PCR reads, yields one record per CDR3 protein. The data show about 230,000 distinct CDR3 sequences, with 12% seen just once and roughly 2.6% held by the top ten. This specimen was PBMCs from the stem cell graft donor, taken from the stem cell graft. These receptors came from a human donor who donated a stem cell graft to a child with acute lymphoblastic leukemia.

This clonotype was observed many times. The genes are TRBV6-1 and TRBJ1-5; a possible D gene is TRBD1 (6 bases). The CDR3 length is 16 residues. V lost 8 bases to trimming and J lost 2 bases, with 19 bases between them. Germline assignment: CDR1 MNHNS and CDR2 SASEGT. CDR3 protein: CASRLRTVSGNQPQHF. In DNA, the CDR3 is TGTGCCAGCCGTCTTCGGACAGTCAGTGGCAATCAGCCCCAGCATTTT.

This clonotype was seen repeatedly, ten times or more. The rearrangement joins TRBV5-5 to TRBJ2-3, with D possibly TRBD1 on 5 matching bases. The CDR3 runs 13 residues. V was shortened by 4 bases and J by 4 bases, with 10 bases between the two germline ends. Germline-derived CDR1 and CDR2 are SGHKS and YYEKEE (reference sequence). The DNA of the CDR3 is TGTGCCAGCAGCACGTTAGGGGCAGATACGCAGTATTTT. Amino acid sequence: CASSTLGADTQYF. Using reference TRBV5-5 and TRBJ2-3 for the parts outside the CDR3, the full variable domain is DAGVTQSPTHLIKTRGQQVTLRCSPISGHKSVSWYQQVLGQGPQFIFQYYEKEERGRGNFPDRFSARQFPNYSSELNVNALLLGDSALYLCASSTLGADTQYFGPGTRLTVL.

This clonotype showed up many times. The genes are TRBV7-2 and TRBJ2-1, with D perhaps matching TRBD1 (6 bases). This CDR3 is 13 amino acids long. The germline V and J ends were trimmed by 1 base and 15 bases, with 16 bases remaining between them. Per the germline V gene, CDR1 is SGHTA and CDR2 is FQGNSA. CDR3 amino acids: CASSLDGTRGPFF. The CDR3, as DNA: TGTGCCAGCAGCTTAGATGGGACCAGGGGTCCGTTCTTC. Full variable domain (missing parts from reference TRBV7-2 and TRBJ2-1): GAGVSQSPSNKVTEKGKDVELRCDPISGHTALYWYRQSLGQGLEFLIYFQGNSAPDKSGLPSDRFSAERTGGSVSTLTIQRTQQEDSAVYLCASSLDGTRGPFFGPGTRLTVL.

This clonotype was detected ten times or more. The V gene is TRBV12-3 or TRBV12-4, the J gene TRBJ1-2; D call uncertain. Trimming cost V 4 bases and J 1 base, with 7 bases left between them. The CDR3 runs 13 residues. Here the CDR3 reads CASSYGSNYGYTF. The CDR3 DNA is TGTGCCAGCAGTTATGGCAGTAACTATGGCTACACCTTC.

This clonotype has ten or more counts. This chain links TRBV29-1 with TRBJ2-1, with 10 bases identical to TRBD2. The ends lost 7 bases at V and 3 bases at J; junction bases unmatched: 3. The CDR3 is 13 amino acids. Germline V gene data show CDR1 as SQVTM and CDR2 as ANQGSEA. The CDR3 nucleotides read TGCAGCGCCCGGACTAGCGGCTACAATGAGCAGTTCTTC. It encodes CSARTSGYNEQFF.

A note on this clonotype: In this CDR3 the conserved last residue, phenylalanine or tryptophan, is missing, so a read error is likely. CDR3 in DNA: TGTGCCAGCAGTTACTCGATATTCGAGCAGTACTGC. It translates to CASSYSIFEQYC. This rearrangement joins TRBV6-2 or TRBV6-3 to TRBJ2-7; D not certain. The germline V gene has CDR1 MNHEY and CDR2 SVGEGT. V shed 0 bases and J shed 6 bases, with 6 bases lying between them. The CDR3 has 12 residues.

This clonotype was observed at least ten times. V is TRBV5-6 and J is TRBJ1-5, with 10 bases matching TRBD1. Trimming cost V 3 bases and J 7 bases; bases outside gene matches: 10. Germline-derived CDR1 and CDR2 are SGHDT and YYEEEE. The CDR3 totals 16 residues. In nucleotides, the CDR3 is TGTGCCAGCAGCTCCGGGACAGGGGTCCGCGGGCAGCCCCAGCATTTT. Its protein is CASSSGTGVRGQPQHF.

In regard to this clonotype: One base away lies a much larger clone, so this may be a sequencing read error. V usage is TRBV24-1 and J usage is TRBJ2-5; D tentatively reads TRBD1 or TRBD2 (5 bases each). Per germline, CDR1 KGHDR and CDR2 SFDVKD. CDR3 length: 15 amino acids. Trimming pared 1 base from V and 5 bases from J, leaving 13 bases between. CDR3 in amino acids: CATSDLIGEMETQYF. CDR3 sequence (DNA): TGTGCCACCAGTGATTTAATAGGGGAGATGGAGACCCAGTACTTC.